This TCR beta chain was sequenced in a study of T cells expressing NK-cell markers. TCRdb re-called the 5' RACE reads; one entry per CDR3 protein, DNA not given. Its table records a few hundred thousand distinct CDR3 sequences. Study results and caveats: In four donors, dominant clonotypes made up about 25-60.1% of CD3+CD56-NKG2C+ cells.

Of note for this clonotype: Its antigen is as yet unknown.

The sequence was obtained from a woman between 45 and 65 years old in good health. The sequenced material came from blood T cells: a sorted CD56 or NKG2C T cell subset, CD4+ or CD8+ T cells, or bulk PBMC T cells (not recorded which).

CDR3 sequence: CASIGQPYGYTF. The chain carries TRBV6-5 and TRBJ1-2; TCRdb names TRBD1, which stays unverified in the absence of DNA. CDR3 length: 12 residues. CDR1 MNHEY and CDR2 SVGAGI come from the germline V gene.